This T cell receptor beta chain stems from a study of blood T cell repertoires in COVID-19. Looking at the study overall: Samples taken during acute and convalescent COVID-19 were collected in the United States, Italy and Spain. Nucleic acid was either cDNA or gDNA, and it came from T cells, B-cell-depleted T cells, or PBMCs.

The CDR3 loop spans 17 amino acids. The ends lost 2 bases at V and 0 bases at J; junction bases unmatched: 9. Germline V gene data show CDR1 as KGHSH and CDR2 as LQKENI. Original processing notes: Nucleated cell number was recorded as an estimate derived from reference gene primer amplification. TCRdb keeps only in-frame clones here, not all; method: immunoSEQ multiplex PCR. V, J and clone size were drawn from that table, and D and trimming were deduced from the DNA. Seen here are about 210,000 clones, approximately 80% observed once, and the top ten hold about 10%. What was sequenced was peripheral blood. The chain combines TRBV18 with TRBJ1-1; 7 nucleotides align to TRBD1. This sequence originates from a woman older than 75 with COVID-19, enrolled during active disease. The CDR3 sequence is CASSPSEGQFMNTEAFF. The CDR3 DNA is TGTGCCAGCTCACCATCGGAGGGACAGTTTATGAACACTGAAGCTTTCTTT.